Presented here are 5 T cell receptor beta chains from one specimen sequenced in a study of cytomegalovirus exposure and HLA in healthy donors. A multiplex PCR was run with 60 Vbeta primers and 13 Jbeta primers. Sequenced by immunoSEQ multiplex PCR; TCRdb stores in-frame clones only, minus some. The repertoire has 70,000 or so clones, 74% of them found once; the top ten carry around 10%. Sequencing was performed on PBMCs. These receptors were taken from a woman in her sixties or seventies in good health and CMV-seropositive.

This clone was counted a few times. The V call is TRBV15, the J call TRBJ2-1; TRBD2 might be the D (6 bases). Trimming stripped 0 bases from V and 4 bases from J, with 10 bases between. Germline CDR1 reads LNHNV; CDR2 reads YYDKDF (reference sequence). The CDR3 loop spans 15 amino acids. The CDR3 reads CATSRDSRGYNEQFF. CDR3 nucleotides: TGTGCCACCAGCAGAGATTCGCGGGGATACAATGAGCAGTTCTTC.

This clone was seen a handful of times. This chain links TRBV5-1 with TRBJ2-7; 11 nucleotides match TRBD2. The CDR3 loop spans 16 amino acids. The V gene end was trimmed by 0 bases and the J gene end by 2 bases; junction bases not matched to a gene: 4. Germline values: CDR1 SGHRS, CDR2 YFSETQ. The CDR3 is CASSLVDSGGAYEQYF. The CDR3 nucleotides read TGCGCCAGCAGCTTGGTGGATAGCGGGGGGGCCTACGAGCAGTACTTC. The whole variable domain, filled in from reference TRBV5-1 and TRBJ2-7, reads KAGVTQTPRYLIKTRGQQVTLSCSPISGHRSVSWYQQTPGQGLQFLFEYFSETQRNKGNFPGRFSGRQFSNSRSEMNVSTLELGDSALYLCASSLVDSGGAYEQYFGPGTRLTVT.

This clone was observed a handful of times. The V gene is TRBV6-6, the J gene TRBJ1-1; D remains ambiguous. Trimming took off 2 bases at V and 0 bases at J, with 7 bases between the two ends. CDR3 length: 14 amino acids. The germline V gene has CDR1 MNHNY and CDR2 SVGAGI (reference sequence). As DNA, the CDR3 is TGTGCCAGCAGTTACGCAGGAATGAACACTGAAGCTTTCTTT. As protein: CASSYAGMNTEAFF.

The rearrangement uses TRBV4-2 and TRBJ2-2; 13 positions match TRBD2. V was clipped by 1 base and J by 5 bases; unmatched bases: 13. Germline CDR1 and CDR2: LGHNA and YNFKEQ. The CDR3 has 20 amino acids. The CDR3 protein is CASSQGTSGRLTWDTGELFF. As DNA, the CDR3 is TGTGCCAGCAGCCAAGGGACTAGCGGGAGACTAACCTGGGATACCGGGGAGCTGTTTTTT.

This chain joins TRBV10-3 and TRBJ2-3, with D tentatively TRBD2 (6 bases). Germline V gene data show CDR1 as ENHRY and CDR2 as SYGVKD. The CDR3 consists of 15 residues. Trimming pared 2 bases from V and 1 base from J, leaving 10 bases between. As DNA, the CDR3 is TGTGCCATCAGTGAGGAACGACTAGGCACAGATACGCAGTATTTT. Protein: CAISEERLGTDTQYF.